In this sample, the clone carrying this T cell receptor (beta chain) turned up many times. Antigen: not known. The CDR3 runs 14 residues. The V segment lost 5 bases and the J segment 6 bases; nucleotides outside the gene matches: 7. Germline-derived CDR1 and CDR2 are MDHEN and SYDVKM. This record belongs to a study of T-cell reconstitution after alpha-beta-depleted transplantation in children. The TCRbeta library incorporated unique molecular identifiers. One entry per CDR3 protein results from TCRdb running MiXCR on the PCR reads. The sample records about 110,000 distinct CDR3 sequences, roughly 6.1% being singletons. Whole-study results and caveats: Among T cells one year after transplant, newly produced cells accounted for most counts and diversity. The high TCRbeta diversity at day 60 in some patients came from surviving recipient T cells and thymic progenitors. Expanded graft clones numbering several hundred reportedly gave rise to alpha-beta T cells about two months after transplant.

This chain joins TRBV28 and TRBJ2-4, with TRBD2 matching over 7 bases. The receptor was derived from a male patient between 2 and 15 years old who had a stem cell transplant for acute lymphoblastic leukemia, so the T cells may come from the graft donor. This material consisted of PBMCs, mostly from graft donor cells, taken 360 days after TCRalphabeta/CD19-depleted stem cell transplant. The DNA of the CDR3 is TGTGCCAGCAGTCCAGGGAGGGGAAGAAACATTCAGTACTTC. It specifies CASSPGRGRNIQYF.